What follows is one T cell receptor beta chain and its context. These data originate in a study of T cell changes during pregnancy in multiple sclerosis. Trimming cost V 2 bases and J 7 bases; bases outside gene matches: 7. CDR1 and CDR2 from the germline V gene are SGHRS and YFSETQ. The CDR3 extends over 14 amino acids. Only in-frame clones appear in the TCRdb table, and some are missing; sequencing was by immunoSEQ multiplex PCR. This repertoire shows roughly 120,000 clones, roughly 92% found once; its top ten account for more than 1.5%. The chain combines TRBV5-1 with TRBJ2-5; 8 positions match TRBD1. The receptor was derived from a female donor with multiple sclerosis, enrolled in a pregnancy study. The input for sequencing was peripheral blood, taken in the third trimester of pregnancy. The CDR3 nucleotides are TGCGCCAGCAGCTTCGGGACTGGGACAGGGACCCAGTACTTC. Encoded protein: CASSFGTGTGTQYF.